Sequencing of this T cell receptor (beta chain) was carried out in a study of T cell clones after liver transplantation. Study in general: Three of eight recipients were HCV-positive; others had non-autoimmune, non-viral indications.

Findings of the study overall: Graft donor-reactive T cells possibly entered the graft instead of undergoing deletion. In two subjects, few donor cells limited the measurable donor-reactive repertoire.

Thawed unstimulated PBMCs were FACS-sorted by CD3, CD4 and CD8 into two populations. The repertoire was sequenced with immunoSEQ multiplex PCR; TCRdb's copy has only in-frame clones and lacks some. This table has roughly 100,000 clones, 82% appearing once. Germline CDR1 and CDR2: MNHNY and SVGAGI (reference sequence). CDR3 length: 16 residues. The germline V and J ends were trimmed by 2 bases and 5 bases, with 16 bases remaining between them. Comments on this clone: What it binds is not known.

This TCR was recovered from a human donor who received a liver transplant. The specimen was CD4+ T cells from blood, collected before liver transplant. This chain uses TRBV6-6 with TRBJ2-4; D perhaps matches TRBD1 (5 bases). CDR3 sequence: CASSYKGPGIENIQYF. DNA for the CDR3: TGTGCCAGCAGTTACAAAGGTCCAGGGATTGAAAACATTCAGTACTTC.